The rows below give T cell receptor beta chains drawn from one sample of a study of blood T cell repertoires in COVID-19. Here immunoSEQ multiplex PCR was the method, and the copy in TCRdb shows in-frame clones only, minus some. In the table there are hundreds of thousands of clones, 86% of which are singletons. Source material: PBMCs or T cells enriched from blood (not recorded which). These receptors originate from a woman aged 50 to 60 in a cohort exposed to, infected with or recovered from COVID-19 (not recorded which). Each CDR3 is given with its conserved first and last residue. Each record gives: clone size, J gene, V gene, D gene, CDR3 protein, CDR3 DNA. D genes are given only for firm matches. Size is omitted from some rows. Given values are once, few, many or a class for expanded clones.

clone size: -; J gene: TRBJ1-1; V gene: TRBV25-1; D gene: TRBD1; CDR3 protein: CASSEGQGAAFF; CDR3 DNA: TGTGCCAGCAGTGAAGGACAGGGGGCAGCTTTCTTT
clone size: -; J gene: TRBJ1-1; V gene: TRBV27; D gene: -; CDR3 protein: CASSLSPSGLNTEAFF; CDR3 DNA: TGTGCCAGCAGTTTGTCCCCCTCAGGGCTGAACACTGAAGCTTTCTTT
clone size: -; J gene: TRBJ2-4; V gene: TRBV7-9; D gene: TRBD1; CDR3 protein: CASSLATTGALAKNIQYF; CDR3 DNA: TGTGCCAGCAGCTTGGCAACGACAGGGGCCTTAGCCAAAAACATTCAGTACTTC
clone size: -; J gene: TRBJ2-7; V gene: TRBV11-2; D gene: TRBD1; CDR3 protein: CASSPRFRGLREQYF; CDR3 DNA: TGTGCCAGCAGCCCGAGATTCAGGGGGCTCAGAGAGCAGTACTTC
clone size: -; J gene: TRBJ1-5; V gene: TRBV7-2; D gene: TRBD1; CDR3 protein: CASSSRTGPGNQPQHF; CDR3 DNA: TGTGCCAGCAGCTCACGGACAGGGCCGGGCAATCAGCCCCAGCATTTT
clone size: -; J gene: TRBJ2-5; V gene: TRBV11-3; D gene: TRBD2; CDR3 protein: CASSLGAGGSETQYF; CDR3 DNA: TGTGCCAGCAGCTTAGGAGCGGGGGGTAGCGAGACCCAGTACTTC
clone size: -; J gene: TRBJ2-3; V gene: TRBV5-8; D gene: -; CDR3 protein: CASSTPTSTDTQYF; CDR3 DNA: TGTGCCAGCAGCACCCCCACTAGCACAGATACGCAGTATTTT
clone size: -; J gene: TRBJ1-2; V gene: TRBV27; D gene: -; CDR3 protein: CASSRRQDGYGYTF; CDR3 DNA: TGTGCCAGCAGCCGTCGACAGGACGGGTATGGCTACACCTTC
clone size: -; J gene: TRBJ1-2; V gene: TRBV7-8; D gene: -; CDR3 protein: CASSLGLLNRGTNYGYTF; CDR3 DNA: TGTGCCAGCAGCTTAGGACTTCTGAATAGAGGAACAAACTATGGCTACACCTTC
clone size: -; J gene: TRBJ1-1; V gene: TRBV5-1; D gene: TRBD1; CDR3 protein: CASSSGQVPGEAFF; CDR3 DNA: TGCGCCAGCAGCTCAGGACAGGTACCTGGGGAAGCTTTCTTT
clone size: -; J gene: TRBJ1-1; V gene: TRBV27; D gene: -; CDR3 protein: CASSPRPTLNTEAFF; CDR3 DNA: TGTGCCAGCAGTCCCCGACCGACTCTGAACACTGAAGCTTTCTTT
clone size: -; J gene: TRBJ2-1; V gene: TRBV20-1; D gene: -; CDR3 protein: CSASGRAGDSYNEQFF; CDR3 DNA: TGCAGTGCTAGTGGGCGGGCGGGCGACTCCTACAATGAGCAGTTCTTC
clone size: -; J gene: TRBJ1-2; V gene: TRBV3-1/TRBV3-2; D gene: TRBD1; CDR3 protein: CASSQRQGKYGYTF; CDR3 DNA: TGTGCCAGCAGCCAACGACAGGGTAAATATGGCTACACCTTC
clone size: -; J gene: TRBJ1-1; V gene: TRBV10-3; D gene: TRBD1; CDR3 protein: CATSGTGGTEAFF; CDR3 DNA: TGTGCCACCAGTGGGACAGGGGGCACTGAAGCTTTCTTT
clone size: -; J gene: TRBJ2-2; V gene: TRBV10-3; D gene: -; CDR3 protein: CAISSRVSPTGELFF; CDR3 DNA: TGTGCCATCAGTTCCCGGGTATCCCCCACCGGGGAGCTGTTTTTT
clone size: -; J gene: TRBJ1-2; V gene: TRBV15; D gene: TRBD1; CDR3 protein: CATSMDRGQSYGYTF; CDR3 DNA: TGTGCCACCAGCATGGACAGGGGGCAGAGCTATGGCTACACCTTC
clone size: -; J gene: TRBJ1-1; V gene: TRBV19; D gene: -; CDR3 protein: CASNTARQTNTEAFF; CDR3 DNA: TGTGCCAGTAACACTGCCCGACAGACGAACACTGAAGCTTTCTTT
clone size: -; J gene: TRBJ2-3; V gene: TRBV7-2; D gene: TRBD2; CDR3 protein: CASSYQRTSADTQYF; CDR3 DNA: TGTGCCAGCAGCTATCAGCGGACTAGCGCCGATACGCAGTATTTT
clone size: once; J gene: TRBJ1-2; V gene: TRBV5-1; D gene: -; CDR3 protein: CASSFGRGLYNYGYTF; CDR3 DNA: TGCGCCAGCAGCTTTGGCAGGGGTTTGTATAACTATGGCTACACCTTC
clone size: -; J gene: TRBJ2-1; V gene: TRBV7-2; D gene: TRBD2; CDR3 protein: CASKPTSGGYNEQFF; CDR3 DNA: TGTGCCAGCAAACCGACTAGCGGGGGGTACAATGAGCAGTTCTTC
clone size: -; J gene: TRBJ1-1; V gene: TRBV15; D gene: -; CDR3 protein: CATSGRARSGIGEAFF; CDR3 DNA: TGTGCCACCAGCGGCCGTGCGAGGAGCGGGATAGGTGAAGCTTTCTTT
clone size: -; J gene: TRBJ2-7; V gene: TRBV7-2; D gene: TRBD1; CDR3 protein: CASSFRQGPYYEQYF; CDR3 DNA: TGTGCCAGCAGCTTCAGACAGGGACCTTACTACGAGCAGTACTTC
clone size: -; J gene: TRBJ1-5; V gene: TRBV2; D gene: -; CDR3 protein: CASSSETNQPQHF; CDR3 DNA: TGTGCCAGCAGCAGCGAAACGAATCAGCCCCAGCATTTT
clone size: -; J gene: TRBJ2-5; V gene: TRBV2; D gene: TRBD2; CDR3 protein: CASSNPNLAGETQYF; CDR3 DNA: TGTGCCAGCAGTAACCCCAATTTAGCGGGAGAGACCCAGTACTTC
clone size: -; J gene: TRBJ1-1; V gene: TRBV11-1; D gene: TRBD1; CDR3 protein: CASKRQGGTEAFF; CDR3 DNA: TGTGCCAGCAAAAGACAGGGGGGTACTGAAGCTTTCTTT
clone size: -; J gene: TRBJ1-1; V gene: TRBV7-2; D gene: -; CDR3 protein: CASSPQAGNTEAFF; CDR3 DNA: TGTGCCAGCAGCCCCCAGGCAGGGAACACTGAAGCTTTCTTT
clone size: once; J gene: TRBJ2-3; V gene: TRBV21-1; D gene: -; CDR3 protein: CASSPTSGPGEGHTQYF; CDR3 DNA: TGTGCCAGCAGCCCCACCTCCGGCCCCGGGGAGGGACATACGCAGTATTTT
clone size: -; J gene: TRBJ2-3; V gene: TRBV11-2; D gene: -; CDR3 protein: CASSSSSATSTDTQYF; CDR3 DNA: TGTGCCAGCAGCTCTTCTAGCGCAACTAGCACAGATACGCAGTATTTT
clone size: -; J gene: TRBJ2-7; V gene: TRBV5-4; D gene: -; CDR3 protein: CASSLVQGEQYF; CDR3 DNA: TGTGCCAGCAGCCTTGTCCAGGGCGAGCAGTACTTC
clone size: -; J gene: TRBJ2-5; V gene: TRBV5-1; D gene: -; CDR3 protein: CASSLMGASQETQYF; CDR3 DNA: TGCGCCAGCAGCTTGATGGGGGCCTCACAAGAGACCCAGTACTTC
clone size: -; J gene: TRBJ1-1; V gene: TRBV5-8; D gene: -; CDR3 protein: CASSRGQIMNTEAFF; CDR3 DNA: TGTGCCAGCAGCCGAGGACAGATCATGAACACTGAAGCTTTCTTT
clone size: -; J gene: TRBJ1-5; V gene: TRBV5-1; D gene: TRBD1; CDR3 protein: CASSSGQDFGMNQPQHF; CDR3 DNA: TGCGCCAGCAGCTCGGGACAGGATTTCGGCATGAATCAGCCCCAGCATTTT
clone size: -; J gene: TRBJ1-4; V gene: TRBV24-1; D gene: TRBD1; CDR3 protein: CATNQTGVNEKLFF; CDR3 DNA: TGTGCCACCAATCAGACAGGGGTTAATGAAAAACTGTTTTTT
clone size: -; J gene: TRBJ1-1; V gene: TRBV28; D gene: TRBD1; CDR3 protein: CASTDREGVYTEAFF; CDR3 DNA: TGTGCCAGCACCGACAGGGAAGGGGTGTACACTGAAGCTTTCTTT
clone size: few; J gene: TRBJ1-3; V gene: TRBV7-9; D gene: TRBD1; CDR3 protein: CASSKTGGLGNTIYF; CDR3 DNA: TGTGCCAGCAGTAAGACAGGGGGCCTTGGAAACACCATATATTTT
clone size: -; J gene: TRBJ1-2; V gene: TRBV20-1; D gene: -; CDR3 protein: CSAFSGYGYTF; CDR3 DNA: TGCAGTGCTTTTTCGGGGTATGGCTACACCTTC
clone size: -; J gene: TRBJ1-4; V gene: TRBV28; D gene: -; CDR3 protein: CASRQGNEKLFF; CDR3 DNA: TGTGCCAGCAGACAGGGAAATGAAAAACTGTTTTTT
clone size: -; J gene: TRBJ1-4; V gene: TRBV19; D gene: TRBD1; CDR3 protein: CASTEGTGARKLFF; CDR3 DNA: TGTGCCAGTACGGAAGGGACAGGGGCGCGAAAACTGTTTTTT
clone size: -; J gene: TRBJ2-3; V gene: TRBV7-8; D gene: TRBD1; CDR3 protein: CASSYTGGSPDTQYF; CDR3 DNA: TGTGCCAGCAGCTACACAGGGGGCTCTCCAGATACGCAGTATTTT
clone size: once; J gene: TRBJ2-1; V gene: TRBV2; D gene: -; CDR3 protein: CASSETVSSYNEQFF; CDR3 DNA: TGTGCCAGCAGTGAAACTGTTAGCTCCTACAATGAGCAGTTCTTC
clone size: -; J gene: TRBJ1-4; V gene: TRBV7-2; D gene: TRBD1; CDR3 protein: CASSLQGVKDEKLFF; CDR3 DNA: TGTGCCAGCAGCTTGCAGGGGGTTAAGGATGAAAAACTGTTTTTT
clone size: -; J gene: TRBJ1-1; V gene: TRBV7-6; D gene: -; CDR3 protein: CASRATVQGTEAFF; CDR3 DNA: TGTGCCAGCAGGGCGACAGTTCAGGGGACTGAAGCTTTCTTT
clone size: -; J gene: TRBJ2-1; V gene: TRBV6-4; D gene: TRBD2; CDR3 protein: CASSLLAGGHNEQFF; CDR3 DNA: TGTGCCAGCAGCTTACTAGCGGGGGGTCACAATGAGCAGTTCTTC
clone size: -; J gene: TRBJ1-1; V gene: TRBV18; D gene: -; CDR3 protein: CASSADQGQSAFF; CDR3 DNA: TGTGCCAGCTCCGCCGACCAGGGTCAGTCGGCTTTCTTT
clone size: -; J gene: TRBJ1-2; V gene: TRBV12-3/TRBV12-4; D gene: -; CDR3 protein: CASSENYGYTF; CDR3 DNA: TGTGCCAGCAGCGAGAACTATGGCTACACCTTC
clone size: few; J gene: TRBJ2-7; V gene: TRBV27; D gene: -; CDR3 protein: CASSEVGGAGYEQYF; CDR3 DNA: TGTGCCAGCAGTGAGGTAGGGGGGGCTGGCTACGAGCAGTACTTC
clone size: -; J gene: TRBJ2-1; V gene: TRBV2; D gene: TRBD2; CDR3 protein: CASSEGRGLEGEQFF; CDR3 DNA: TGTGCCAGCAGTGAGGGGAGGGGACTAGAGGGTGAGCAGTTCTTC
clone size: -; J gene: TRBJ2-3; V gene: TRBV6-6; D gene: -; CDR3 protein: CASSPGGYSTDTQYF; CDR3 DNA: TGTGCCAGCAGTCCTGGGGGGTATAGCACAGATACGCAGTATTTT
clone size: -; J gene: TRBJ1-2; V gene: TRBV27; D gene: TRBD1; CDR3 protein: CASSSGGGVDTF; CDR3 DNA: TGTGCCAGCAGTTCAGGGGGCGGGGTTGACACCTTC
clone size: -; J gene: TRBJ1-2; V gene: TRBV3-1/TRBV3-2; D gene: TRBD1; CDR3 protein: CASSQDTRPSGGIGYTF; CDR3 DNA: TGTGCCAGCAGCCAAGATACACGACCCTCAGGGGGTATAGGCTACACCTTC
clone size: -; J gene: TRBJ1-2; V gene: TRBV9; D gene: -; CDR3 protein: CASSVNFGGYTF; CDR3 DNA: TGTGCCAGCAGCGTTAACTTCGGTGGCTACACCTTC
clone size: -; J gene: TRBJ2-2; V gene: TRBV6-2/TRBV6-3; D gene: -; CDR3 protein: CASSYSMDTSFTGELFF; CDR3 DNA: TGTGCCAGCAGTTACTCCATGGACACCAGTTTCACCGGGGAGCTGTTTTTT
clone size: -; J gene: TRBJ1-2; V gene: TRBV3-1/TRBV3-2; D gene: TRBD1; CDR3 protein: CASRRTTGGAGYGYTF; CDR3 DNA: TGTGCCAGCAGGCGGACCACAGGGGGCGCCGGCTATGGCTACACCTTC
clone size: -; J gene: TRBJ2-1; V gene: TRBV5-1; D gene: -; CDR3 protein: CASSLGRQGWNEQFF; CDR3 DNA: TGCGCCAGCAGCTTGGGTAGGCAGGGGTGGAATGAGCAGTTCTTC
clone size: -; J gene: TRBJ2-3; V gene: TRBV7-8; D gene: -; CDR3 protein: CASSPTTDTQYF; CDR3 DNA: TGTGCCAGCAGCCCTACCACAGATACGCAGTATTTT
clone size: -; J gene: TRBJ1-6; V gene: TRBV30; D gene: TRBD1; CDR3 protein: CAWSAWDRGHSPLHF; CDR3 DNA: TGTGCCTGGAGTGCCTGGGACAGGGGACATTCACCCCTCCACTTT
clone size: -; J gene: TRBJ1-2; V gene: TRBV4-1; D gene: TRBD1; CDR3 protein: CASSRLYTTGDRSSTF; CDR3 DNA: TGCGCCAGCAGCCGCTTATACACCACAGGGGATCGGTCGTCCACCTTC